The 3 T cell receptor beta chains listed next were all sequenced from one sample in a study of blood T cell repertoires in COVID-19. Libraries were prepared by immunoSEQ multiplex PCR; TCRdb keeps only in-frame clonotypes and omits some of them. This table holds fewer than 200,000 clones, around 83% found once. The source material was peripheral blood. The receptors were sampled from a human donor in a cohort sampled during active COVID-19.

This clone was seen a few times. This chain uses TRBV5-1 with TRBJ1-6, with 7 bases fitting TRBD1. CDR3 length equals 15 residues. V was clipped by 0 bases and J by 8 bases; unmatched bases: 5. Germline V gives CDR1 SGHRS, CDR2 YFSETQ. CDR3 in DNA: TGCGCCAGCAGCTTGGTCGGGCAGGGGGATTCACCCCTCCACTTT. It translates to CASSLVGQGDSPLHF.

This clone has a count of ten or more. This chain links TRBV6-2 or TRBV6-3 with TRBJ1-2; possibly TRBD1 for D (5 bases). Germline assignment: CDR1 MNHEY and CDR2 SVGEGT. The CDR3 has 15 residues. Trimming took 2 bases from V and 0 from J, leaving 10 bases between them. The CDR3 here is CASSYGGSPNYGYTF. Here the CDR3 DNA reads TGTGCCAGCAGTTACGGGGGGAGCCCTAACTATGGCTACACCTTC.

V gene TRBV9 combines with J gene TRBJ2-5; 7 bases are shared with TRBD2. The CDR3 runs to 15 residues. Germline trimming cut 0 bases from V and 3 bases from J; bases unmatched to any gene: 5. CDR1 SGDLS and CDR2 YYNGEE come from the germline V gene. The CDR3 reads CASSVARGGEETQYF. DNA of the CDR3: TGTGCCAGCAGCGTAGCTAGGGGAGGGGAAGAGACCCAGTACTTC.